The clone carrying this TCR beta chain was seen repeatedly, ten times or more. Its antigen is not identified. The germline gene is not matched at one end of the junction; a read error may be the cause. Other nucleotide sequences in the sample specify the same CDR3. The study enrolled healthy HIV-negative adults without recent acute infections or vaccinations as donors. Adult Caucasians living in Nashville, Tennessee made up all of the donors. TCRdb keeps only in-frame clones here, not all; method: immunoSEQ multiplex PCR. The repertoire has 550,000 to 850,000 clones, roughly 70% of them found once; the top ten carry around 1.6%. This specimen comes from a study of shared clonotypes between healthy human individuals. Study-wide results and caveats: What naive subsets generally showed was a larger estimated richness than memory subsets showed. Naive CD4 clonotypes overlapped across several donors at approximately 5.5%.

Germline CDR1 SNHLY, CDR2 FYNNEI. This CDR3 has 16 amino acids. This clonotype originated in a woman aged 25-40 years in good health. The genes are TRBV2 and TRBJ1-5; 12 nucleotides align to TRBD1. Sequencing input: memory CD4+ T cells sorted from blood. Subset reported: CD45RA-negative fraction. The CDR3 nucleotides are TGTGCCAGCAGCCTTTCCGGGACAGGGGGCAAACAGCCCCAGCATTTT. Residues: CASSLSGTGGKQPQHF.